The clone carrying this T cell receptor (beta chain) has only one observation. The antigen is not known. The sample originates from a study of early T cells in non-severe SARS-CoV-2 infection. The germline CDR1 and CDR2 sequences are MNHNS and SASEGT. V lost 0 bases to trimming and J lost 3 bases; unmatched junction nucleotides: 4. This CDR3 region has 15 residues. Study-wide results and limits: Sequences matched to VDJdb favored anti-spike CD8 responses, while private and CD4 specificities were missed.

Individual cDNA molecules were tagged with unique molecular identifiers, the study reported. TCRdb called the 5' RACE reads again in MiXCR, with one record for every CDR3 protein. The table records 85,000 to 100,000 distinct CDR3 sequences, 9.5% to 11% of them present only once. The source material was whole blood. The TCR sequence derives from an adult who was a healthcare worker with PCR-confirmed SARS-CoV-2 infection or an uninfected control (not recorded which). This sequence joins TRBV6-1 and TRBJ1-2; 7 nucleotides agree with TRBD1. The DNA of the CDR3 is TGTGCCAGCAGTGAAGCCCAGGGGGTTCACTATGGCTACACCTTC. Its protein product is CASSEAQGVHYGYTF.